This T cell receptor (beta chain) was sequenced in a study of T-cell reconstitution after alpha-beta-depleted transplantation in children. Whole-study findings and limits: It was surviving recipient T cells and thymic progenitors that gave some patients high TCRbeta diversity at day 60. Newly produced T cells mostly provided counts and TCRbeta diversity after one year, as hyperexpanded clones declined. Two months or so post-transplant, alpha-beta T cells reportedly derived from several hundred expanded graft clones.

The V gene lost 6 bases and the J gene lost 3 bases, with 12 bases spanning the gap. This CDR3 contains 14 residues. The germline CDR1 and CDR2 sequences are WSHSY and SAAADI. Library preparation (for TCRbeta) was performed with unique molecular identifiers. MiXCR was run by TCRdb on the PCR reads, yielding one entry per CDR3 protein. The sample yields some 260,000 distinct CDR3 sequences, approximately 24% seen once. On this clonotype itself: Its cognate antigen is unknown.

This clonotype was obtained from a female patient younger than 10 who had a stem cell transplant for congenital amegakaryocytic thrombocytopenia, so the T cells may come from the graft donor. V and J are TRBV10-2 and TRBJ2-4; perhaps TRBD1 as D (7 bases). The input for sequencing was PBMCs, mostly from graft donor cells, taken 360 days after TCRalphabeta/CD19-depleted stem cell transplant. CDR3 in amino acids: CASSAGQSKNIQYF. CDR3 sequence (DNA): TGCGCCAGCAGCGCGGGACAGAGCAAAAACATTCAGTACTTC.